Following are 28 T cell receptor beta chains from one sample sequenced in a study of blood T cell repertoires in COVID-19. Sequencing was performed with immunoSEQ multiplex PCR; in TCRdb, only in-frame clones are kept and a portion is missing. Here the sample spans about 250,000 clones, around 90% being singletons. Sequenced sample: peripheral blood. The receptors come from an elderly man with acute or convalescent COVID-19.

This chain links TRBV7-9 with TRBJ2-5, with 8 bases identical to TRBD2. CDR3 size: 15 residues. Looked up from germline, CDR1 is SEHNR and CDR2 is FQNEAQ (reference sequence). V trimming: 5 bases; J trimming: 6 bases; junction bases outside the gene matches: 11. DNA for the CDR3: TGTGCCAGCAGCATGACTAGCCGGGGGGGTCAGACCCAGTACTTC. As protein: CASSMTSRGGQTQYF.

CDR3 sequence reads: CASSRKPSQGLYTEAFF. DNA of the CDR3: TGCGCCAGCAGCCGGAAACCCTCACAGGGGCTGTACACTGAAGCTTTCTTT. The chain recombines TRBV4-3 with TRBJ1-1; 7 bases match TRBD1. From germline, CDR1 is LGHNA and CDR2 YSLEER. V shed 4 bases and J 3 bases; nucleotides not matched to a gene: 14. This CDR3 is 17 amino acids long.

The gene calls are TRBV5-5 and TRBJ1-4; possibly TRBD1 for D (6 bases). With 1 base removed from V and 0 bases from J, the gap between germline ends came to 10 bases. This CDR3 has 16 residues. CDR1 is SGHKS and CDR2 is YYEKEE in the germline V gene (reference sequence). CDR3 in amino acids: CASSLRGHATNEKLFF. DNA for the CDR3: TGTGCCAGCAGCTTGAGGGGACACGCAACTAATGAAAAACTGTTTTTT.

This rearrangement joins TRBV10-1 to TRBJ1-2; 8 nucleotides agree with TRBD1. This CDR3 contains 14 residues. With V trimmed by 8 bases and J by 7 bases, 12 bases remained unmatched. Germline CDR1 WNHNN, CDR2 SYGVQD (reference sequence). The CDR3 spells CASPGGWTGSGYTF. DNA for the CDR3: TGCGCCAGCCCGGGGGGATGGACAGGGAGTGGCTACACCTTC.

This clone was counted a few times. This CDR3 is also generated by other DNA sequences in the sample. The rearrangement uses TRBV7-9 and TRBJ2-2, with 7 nucleotides matching TRBD1. The CDR3 length is 15 residues. With V trimmed by 5 bases and J by 0 bases, 3 bases remained unmatched. Germline-derived CDR1 and CDR2 are SEHNR and FQNEAQ (reference sequence). This chain's CDR3 is CASSPGTANTGELFF. The CDR3 region has the DNA TGTGCCAGCAGCCCCGGGACAGCGAACACCGGGGAGCTGTTTTTT.

V and J are TRBV20-1 and TRBJ2-7; D may be TRBD1 (5 bases). Trimming shortened V by 4 bases and J by 6 bases, and 7 bases separated the two germline ends. Germline CDR1 and CDR2: DFQATT and SNEGSKA (reference sequence). The CDR3 is 10 amino acids. CDR3 sequence (DNA): TGCAGTGCTAAGGGGTCCGAGCAGTACTTC. It encodes CSAKGSEQYF.

The chain has TRBV7-9 and TRBJ2-2; 8 positions agree with TRBD1. CDR3 size: 15 residues. The trim removed 5 bases at V and 3 bases at J, leaving 5 bases unmatched. Germline CDR1 is SEHNR and CDR2 is FQNEAQ (reference sequence). DNA for the CDR3: TGTGCCAGCAGCCCCCAGGGGGCGGACACCGGGGAGCTGTTTTTT. Translation gives CASSPQGADTGELFF. The full variable domain, in which reference TRBV7-9 and TRBJ2-2 provide the parts outside the CDR3, is DTGVSQNPRHKITKRGQNVTFRCDPISEHNRLYWYRQTLGQGPEFLTYFQNEAQLEKSRLLSDRFSAERPKGSFSTLEIQRTEQGDSAMYLCASSPQGADTGELFFGEGSRLTVL.

This clone has only one observation. The chain joins TRBV19 to TRBJ1-5; 8 bases align to TRBD1. CDR1 and CDR2 from the germline V gene are LNHDA and SQIVND (reference sequence). CDR3 length equals 15 residues. V dropped 5 bases and J dropped 4; count of bases not matched to a gene: 7. The CDR3 sequence: CASSVTGVPNQPQHF. The CDR3 nucleotides are TGTGCCAGTAGTGTGACAGGGGTTCCTAATCAGCCCCAGCATTTT.

V is TRBV7-9 and J is TRBJ1-3; 8 positions match TRBD1. J lost 1 base, V lost 5 bases, and 10 bases had no gene match. Germline-derived CDR1 and CDR2 are SEHNR and FQNEAQ (reference sequence). The CDR3 runs to 17 residues. CDR3 protein: CASSKRPGQVSGNTIYF. The CDR3 bases are TGTGCCAGCAGCAAAAGACCGGGACAGGTATCTGGAAACACCATATATTTT.

This sequence joins TRBV6-5 and TRBJ1-2; D unclear. This CDR3 spans 14 amino acids. Germline values: CDR1 MNHEY, CDR2 SVGAGI. V was shortened by 8 bases and J by 2 bases, with 15 bases between the two germline ends. Here the CDR3 reads CASFRGLPNYGYTF. CDR3 nucleotides: TGTGCCAGCTTCAGAGGGTTGCCAAACTATGGCTACACCTTC.

This clone was seen a single time. Written as DNA, the CDR3 is TGTGCCAGCAGCTTAGGGACTAGCGGGGGGGCGGTCTACGAGCAGTACTTC. As protein: CASSLGTSGGAVYEQYF. V is TRBV7-2 and J is TRBJ2-7; 15 nucleotides agree with TRBD2. The V gene end was trimmed by 1 base and the J gene end by 3 bases; junction bases not matched to a gene: 4. Germline CDR1 SGHTA, CDR2 FQGNSA. The CDR3 contains 17 residues.

The chain combines TRBV7-3 with TRBJ1-2; TRBD1 matches 10 bases. After removal of 5 bases from V and 7 bases from J, the junction contained 16 bases not matched to a gene. The germline V gene has CDR1 SGHTA and CDR2 FQGTGA. This CDR3 spans 17 amino acids. The CDR3 loop reads CASSPSSGTGEEGGYTF. The CDR3 DNA is TGTGCCAGCAGCCCTTCTTCCGGGACAGGGGAGGAGGGTGGCTACACCTTC.

The chain carries TRBV19 and TRBJ1-2; the D gene is possibly TRBD1 (5 bases). The CDR3 length is 14 residues. CDR1 and CDR2 from the germline V gene are LNHDA and SQIVND (reference sequence). Trimming left V 5 bases short and J 8 bases short, with 18 bases between. This chain's CDR3 is CASSAIRALGGYTF. As DNA, the CDR3 is TGTGCCAGTAGTGCCATCAGGGCCCTAGGCGGCTACACCTTC.

CDR3: CASSSANLAGGNNEQFF. The CDR3 DNA follows: TGTGCCAGCAGCTCAGCGAACCTAGCGGGAGGGAATAATGAGCAGTTCTTC. This chain uses TRBV7-6 with TRBJ2-1; 12 bases agree with TRBD2. V trimming: 4 bases; J trimming: 7 bases; junction bases outside the gene matches: 11. The CDR3 consists of 17 residues. Germline CDR1 SGHVS, CDR2 FNYEAQ.

In nucleotides, the CDR3 is TGTGCCAGCTCACCAGGCGGGGAACCCTCCTCCTACAATGAGCAGTTCTTC. Translating it yields CASSPGGEPSSYNEQFF. The chain joins TRBV18 to TRBJ2-1; the D gene is possibly TRBD2 (6 bases). The CDR3 spans 17 residues. Germline CDR1 reads KGHSH; CDR2 reads LQKENI. Trimming pared 2 bases from V and 0 bases from J, leaving 14 bases between.

DNA for the CDR3: TGCGCCAGCAGCTTGTTCACGGGGCCAGCGGGGGGCACAGATACGCAGTATTTT. This translates into CASSLFTGPAGGTDTQYF. The gene calls are TRBV5-1 and TRBJ2-3; 8 bases agree with TRBD2. V shed 1 base, J shed 1 base, and the junction held 11 bases outside the gene matches. This CDR3 contains 18 residues. The germline V gene has CDR1 SGHRS and CDR2 YFSETQ.

This clone showed up just once. The rearrangement joins TRBV12-5 to TRBJ2-7; D gene ambiguous. V lost 7 bases, J lost 6 bases, and 22 bases lay in between. Germline V gene sequence: CDR1 LGHNT, CDR2 FRNRAP. This CDR3 has 15 residues. CDR3 sequence (DNA): TGTGCTAGTGCCCCCGTAGGTCCACCCACGGGCGAGCAGTACTTC. Amino acids: CASAPVGPPTGEQYF.

J is TRBJ2-5 and V is TRBV6-2 or TRBV6-3; D is ambiguous. Germline loops: CDR1 MNHEY, CDR2 SVGEGT. Trimming took off 5 bases at V and 2 bases at J, with 12 bases between the two ends. The CDR3 consists of 14 residues. CDR3 bases: TGTGCCAGCAGTCCCCCTTACACGCAAGAGACCCAGTACTTC. The encoded protein is CASSPPYTQETQYF.

The count of this clone is one. V usage is TRBV7-2 and J usage is TRBJ1-6; 7 bases agree with TRBD1. Germline V lookup: CDR1 SGHTA, CDR2 FQGNSA. The junction had 4 bases not matched to a gene; V was cut back by 5 bases and J by 9 bases. The CDR3 length is 13 residues. CDR3 protein: CASSRQGVSPLHF. The CDR3 bases are TGTGCCAGCAGCAGACAGGGTGTTTCACCCCTCCACTTT. Full variable domain (remainder filled in from reference TRBV7-2 and TRBJ1-6): GAGVSQSPSNKVTEKGKDVELRCDPISGHTALYWYRQSLGQGLEFLIYFQGNSAPDKSGLPSDRFSAERTGGSVSTLTIQRTQQEDSAVYLCASSRQGVSPLHFGNGTRLTVT.

The chain carries TRBV7-9 and TRBJ1-2, with TRBD1 matching over 12 bases. Germline V gene sequence: CDR1 SEHNR, CDR2 FQNEAQ (reference sequence). Germline trimming cut 3 bases from V and 6 bases from J; bases unmatched to any gene: 5. The CDR3 has 15 amino acids. The CDR3 reads CASSFTGTGGNGYTF. CDR3 nucleotides: TGTGCCAGCAGCTTTACCGGGACAGGGGGCAATGGCTACACCTTC. The entire variable domain, with the rest obtained from reference TRBV7-9 and TRBJ1-2, is as follows: DTGVSQNPRHKITKRGQNVTFRCDPISEHNRLYWYRQTLGQGPEFLTYFQNEAQLEKSRLLSDRFSAERPKGSFSTLEIQRTEQGDSAMYLCASSFTGTGGNGYTFGSGTRLTVV.

This rearrangement joins TRBV19 to TRBJ1-1; 10 bases line up with TRBD1. The CDR3 sequence is 15 residues long. Germline assignment: CDR1 LNHDA and CDR2 SQIVND (reference sequence). Trimming at V came to 3 bases and at J to 4 bases, leaving 5 bases not matched to a gene. The CDR3 DNA reads TGTGCCAGTAGTATGACAGGGGGCCGGGGCACTGAAGCTTTCTTT. Translating gives CASSMTGGRGTEAFF.

In regard to this clone: Additional DNA sequences in this sample encode the identical CDR3. The J gene is TRBJ2-7, the V gene TRBV5-4, with TRBD2 matching 10 bases. Germline-derived CDR1 and CDR2 are SGHNT and YYREEE (reference sequence). The CDR3 length is 15 residues. The trim removed 0 bases at V and 2 bases at J, leaving 2 bases unmatched. The CDR3: CASSLAAGGTYEQYF. CDR3 bases: TGTGCCAGCAGCTTGGCAGCGGGAGGGACCTACGAGCAGTACTTC.

The V gene is TRBV7-6, the J gene TRBJ1-6; the D gene is possibly TRBD1 (6 bases). This CDR3 has 14 amino acids. Trimming shortened V by 5 bases and J by 7 bases, and 12 bases separated the two germline ends. Per germline, CDR1 SGHVS and CDR2 FNYEAQ. CDR3 in amino acids: CASSKGQKNSPLHF. CDR3 bases: TGTGCCAGCAGCAAAGGACAGAAGAATTCACCCCTCCACTTT.

The chain employs TRBV28 and TRBJ1-5, with 7 bases aligning to TRBD1. J was trimmed by 5 bases and V by 6 bases; bases with no gene match: 4. Germline V lookup: CDR1 MDHEN, CDR2 SYDVKM. The CDR3 spans 13 residues. The CDR3 DNA sequence: TGTGCCAGCAGGAGAGACAGGGATCAGCCCCAGCATTTT. Translated, it gives CASRRDRDQPQHF.

V usage is TRBV4-2 and J usage is TRBJ1-5; 7 positions agree with TRBD1. Germline values: CDR1 LGHNA, CDR2 YNFKEQ. V was clipped by 6 bases and J by 9 bases; unmatched bases: 11. CDR3 size: 14 residues. Here the CDR3 DNA reads TGTGCCAGCAGTCCTAGACAGGGAGAATGGCCCCAGCATTTT. This translates into CASSPRQGEWPQHF.

The chain links TRBV19 to TRBJ1-1; D unclear. The V and J ends lost 7 bases and 5 bases respectively, with 17 bases between them. The CDR3 has 14 amino acids. Germline lookup yields CDR1 LNHDA and CDR2 SQIVND (reference sequence). The CDR3 region has the DNA TGTGCCAGTACCACCTCCGGAACGGGGACTGAAGCTTTCTTT. Translating gives CASTTSGTGTEAFF.

This chain connects TRBV6-2 or TRBV6-3 to TRBJ1-5, with 7 nucleotides matching TRBD1. Per the germline V gene, CDR1 is MNHEY and CDR2 is SVGEGT. This CDR3 is 15 amino acids long. The junction had 8 bases not matched to a gene; V was cut back by 5 bases and J by 4 bases. This CDR3 is CASSPTRQGNQPQHF. In nucleotides, the CDR3 is TGTGCCAGCAGTCCAACTCGACAGGGAAATCAGCCCCAGCATTTT.

The chain is built from TRBV3-1 (or the pseudogene TRBV3-2) and TRBJ2-7, with 8 positions matching TRBD1. CDR1 and CDR2 (germline): LGHDT, YNNKEL (reference sequence). J lost 2 bases, V lost 4 bases, and 10 bases had no gene match. The CDR3 consists of 16 residues. CDR3 residues: CASSPQGQGNTYEQYF. The CDR3 DNA follows: TGTGCCAGCAGCCCCCAAGGACAGGGAAACACCTACGAGCAGTACTTC.